The following is a T cell receptor (beta chain) sequence with its context. This sample is part of a study of blood T cell repertoires in COVID-19. Study information: From T cells, B-cell-depleted T cells, or PBMCs came the material, which was cDNA or gDNA.

Across 20 to 25 US areas, participants ranged in age from about 18 to 90 years. Assignment of participants to cohorts was predicated upon participant-reported clinical history. As processed by the authors: Quantification of nucleated cells was approximated via reference gene primer amplification. Assay: immunoSEQ multiplex PCR; the TCRdb copy retains only in-frame clones and omits some. The V and J calls and the clone size are those of that table, but D and trimming were determined from the DNA. The sample lists 250,000 to 300,000 clones, around 84% occurring once. This clonotype originated in a woman in her 50s who had been exposed to COVID-19. The sequenced sample consisted of PBMCs or T cells enriched from blood (not recorded which).

The CDR3 sequence: CASSGFGGETQYF. The CDR3, as DNA: TGTGCCAGCTCAGGATTTGGCGGGGAGACCCAGTACTTC. The chain recombines TRBV18 with TRBJ2-5; D might be TRBD2 (5 bases). Between the trimmed V and J ends, which lost 5 bases and 5 bases, there was a span of 12 bases. This CDR3 has 13 amino acids. Looked up from germline, CDR1 is KGHSH and CDR2 is LQKENI.